This TCR beta chain was documented in a study of Ad26.COV2.S vaccination and SARS-CoV-2 variants. Study conclusions and caveats: The authors reported substantial breadth in spike-specific CD8+ and CD4+ T cell responses after vaccination.

Method: immunoSEQ multiplex PCR; TCRdb's copy keeps in-frame clones and lacks some. The table records 200,000 to 300,000 clones, 88% of them present only once. The CDR3 totals 14 residues. Germline trimming cut 6 bases from V and 0 bases from J; bases unmatched to any gene: 1. Germline CDR1 and CDR2: SNHLY and FYNNEI. Treatment: 15 to 20 received Ad26.COV2.S at low or high dose, single or two shots; 5 received placebo; per-sample allocation not given. Sampling happened 63 days after the first vaccine or placebo injection. Concerning this clone itself: The antigen remains unidentified.

This rearrangement joins TRBV2 to TRBJ1-3, with 8 bases fitting TRBD1. The receptor's source is a person aged 18-60 years who received the Ad26.COV2.S COVID-19 vaccine or a placebo. The sequencing here drew on peripheral blood, taken in a trial of Ad26.COV2.S vaccine versus placebo. The CDR3 DNA is TGTGCCAGCAGCGACAGGGGCTCTGGAAACACCATATATTTT. As protein: CASSDRGSGNTIYF.